These 20 T cell receptor beta chains originate from one sample sequenced in a study of blood T cell repertoires in COVID-19. Some clones are missing from TCRdb's copy, which holds only in-frame ones; the method was immunoSEQ multiplex PCR. The profile covers a few hundred thousand clones, with roughly 86% appearing a single time and 1.5% to 2% taken by the ten largest. Sequenced sample: PBMCs or T cells enriched from blood (not recorded which). Every receptor here comes from an older woman who had recovered from COVID-19.

The DNA for the CDR3 is TGTGCCAGCAGCTTCAAGCTAGCGTTAAGTATATTTAGCACAGATACGCAGTATTTT. Its translation: CASSFKLALSIFSTDTQYF. The V gene is TRBV5-4, the J gene TRBJ2-3, with D possibly TRBD2 on 6 matching bases. CDR3 length: 19 amino acids. V was clipped by 2 bases and J by 0 bases, with 22 bases between them. The germline CDR1 and CDR2 sequences are SGHNT and YYREEE (reference sequence).

The genes are TRBV18 and TRBJ2-5; D remains unclear. V was shortened by 3 bases and J by 5 bases, with 7 bases between the two germline ends. The CDR3 is 12 residues long. Germline lookup yields CDR1 KGHSH and CDR2 LQKENI. CDR3 DNA: TGTGCCAGCTCACCTGAGAAGGAGACCCAGTACTTC. It is translated as CASSPEKETQYF.

This chain links TRBV5-1 with TRBJ1-1; no firm D call. The V gene lost 3 bases and the J gene lost 0 bases, with 6 bases spanning the gap. Germline CDR1 SGHRS, CDR2 YFSETQ. CDR3 length equals 13 residues. In DNA, the CDR3 is TGCGCCAGCAGCTACAGCCTGAACACTGAAGCTTTCTTT. Translation gives CASSYSLNTEAFF.

The V call is TRBV28, the J call TRBJ1-5; D is uncertain. CDR3 size: 14 residues. V lost 5 bases and J 0 bases, leaving 8 bases between the germline ends. CDR1 MDHEN and CDR2 SYDVKM come from the germline V gene. The CDR3 DNA sequence: TGTGCCAGCAGTAGCATTAATAGCAATCAGCCCCAGCATTTT. Protein product: CASSSINSNQPQHF.

The rearrangement links TRBV6-5 to TRBJ1-6; 8 bases line up with TRBD1. Germline V gene lookup returns CDR1 MNHEY and CDR2 SVGAGI. This CDR3 is built from 15 residues. With V trimmed by 6 bases and J by 5 bases, 6 bases remained unmatched. The CDR3 region is CASRETGVHNSPLHF. CDR3 sequence (DNA): TGTGCCAGCAGAGAGACAGGGGTCCATAATTCACCCCTCCACTTT.

The rearrangement links TRBV5-1 to TRBJ2-2; TRBD1 agrees at 9 bases. The CDR3 covers 16 residues. V lost 4 bases, J lost 5 bases, and 9 bases stayed unmatched. Germline V gene sequence: CDR1 SGHRS, CDR2 YFSETQ. The CDR3 region has the DNA TGCGCCAGCAGCCCTAGACAGGGGGGCACGACCGGGGAGCTGTTTTTT. Protein sequence: CASSPRQGGTTGELFF.

The chain links TRBV3-1 (or the pseudogene TRBV3-2) to TRBJ2-7; no definite D call. The germline V gene has CDR1 LGHDT and CDR2 YNNKEL (reference sequence). The V end lost 4 bases, the J end lost 3 bases, and 10 bases lay between the germline ends. The CDR3 runs 13 residues. CDR3 bases: TGTGCCAGCAGCCTCAGTACGATCTACGAGCAGTACTTC. Translating gives CASSLSTIYEQYF.

V and J are TRBV5-1 and TRBJ1-1; D perhaps matches TRBD1 (6 bases). V lost 4 bases to trimming and J lost 6 bases, with 10 bases between them. CDR3 length equals 12 residues. Germline V gene data show CDR1 as SGHRS and CDR2 as YFSETQ. The CDR3 DNA reads TGCGCCAGCAGCCTACAGGGAGCTGAAGCTTTCTTT. It encodes CASSLQGAEAFF.

The rearrangement links TRBV28 to TRBJ1-1, with TRBD1 matching over 8 bases. CDR1 is MDHEN and CDR2 is SYDVKM in the germline V gene. CDR3 length equals 15 residues. V shed 8 bases and J 4 bases; nucleotides not matched to a gene: 12. CDR3 coding DNA: TGTGCCAGCGTAGGTACGGACAGGGCAGGCACTGAAGCTTTCTTT. It is translated as CASVGTDRAGTEAFF.

The chain couples TRBV6-5 to TRBJ2-7; 11 nucleotides align to TRBD2. The germline V gene encodes CDR1 MNHEY and CDR2 SVGAGI. The junction had 6 bases not matched to a gene; V was cut back by 6 bases and J by 5 bases. The CDR3 is 14 residues long. CDR3 residues: CASRISGRADEQYF. The CDR3 DNA follows: TGTGCCAGCAGGATTAGCGGGAGGGCCGACGAGCAGTACTTC.

V is TRBV28 and J is TRBJ1-1; D is perhaps TRBD1 (6 bases). Germline CDR1 is MDHEN and CDR2 is SYDVKM. This CDR3 is built from 13 residues. V was trimmed by 2 bases and J by 6 bases, leaving 10 bases between them. The CDR3 coding sequence is TGTGCCAGCAGTTTACAGGGGTCCCCTGAAGCTTTCTTT. As protein: CASSLQGSPEAFF.

As for this clone: One end of the junction is discordant with germline, which a read error may explain. This rearrangement joins TRBV30 to TRBJ1-3; D gene uncertain. This CDR3 has 15 residues. CDR1 is GTSNPN and CDR2 is SVGIG in the germline V gene (reference sequence). CDR3 sequence (DNA): TGTGCCGGGAGACATGGTGGACTCTCTGGAAACACCATATATTTT. It encodes CAGRHGGLSGNTIYF.

This clone came up once. The chain has TRBV6-5 and TRBJ2-1; perhaps TRBD2 as D (6 bases). Germline V CDR1 and CDR2: MNHEY, SVGAGI. The CDR3 extends over 13 amino acids. V gave up 6 bases and J gave up 9 bases, with 15 bases separating them. The CDR3 DNA follows: TGTGCCAGCAGGCGGGACTGGCCTGTTGAGCAGTTCTTC. Protein sequence: CASRRDWPVEQFF.

This clone appeared once. The chain uses TRBV6-5 and TRBJ2-5, with 14 bases aligning to TRBD2. J gave up 4 bases and V 6 bases, and 4 bases lay outside the gene matches. The CDR3 runs 15 residues. Germline V gene lookup returns CDR1 MNHEY and CDR2 SVGAGI. CDR3 in amino acids: CASSRLAGGPETQYF. The CDR3 nucleotides are TGTGCCAGCAGCCGACTAGCGGGAGGGCCAGAGACCCAGTACTTC.

V and J are TRBV28 and TRBJ2-1, with TRBD1 as a possible D gene (6 bases). This CDR3 spans 18 amino acids. Germline CDR1 reads MDHEN; CDR2 reads SYDVKM. Deletions cut 7 bases from V and 0 bases from J, with 22 bases between. The chain's CDR3 is CASKPSPGAPSSYNEQFF. CDR3 coding DNA: TGTGCCAGCAAGCCTTCGCCAGGGGCACCTAGCTCCTACAATGAGCAGTTCTTC.

Here the CDR3 reads CASSLEQQASGNTIYF. As DNA, the CDR3 is TGCGCCAGCAGCTTGGAGCAGCAGGCCTCTGGAAACACCATATATTTT. The chain combines TRBV5-1 with TRBJ1-3; no reliable D call. The CDR3 is made up of 16 amino acids. Germline CDR1 is SGHRS and CDR2 is YFSETQ. Trimming removed 0 bases at V and 0 bases at J, with 10 bases between.

This chain joins TRBV28 and TRBJ2-1, with TRBD2 identical over 11 bases. Germline trimming cut 5 bases from V and 5 bases from J; bases unmatched to any gene: 5. Germline lookup yields CDR1 MDHEN and CDR2 SYDVKM. This CDR3 is built from 15 residues. CDR3 sequence: CASSPGLAGNNEQFF. CDR3 in DNA: TGTGCCAGCAGTCCCGGACTAGCGGGTAACAATGAGCAGTTCTTC. Looking up the rest from reference TRBV28 and TRBJ2-1 gives the full variable domain: DVKVTQSSRYLVKRTGEKVFLECVQDMDHENMFWYRQDPGLGLRLIYFSYDVKMKEKGDIPEGYSVSREKKERFSLILESASTNQTSMYLCASSPGLAGNNEQFFGPGTRLTVL.

This clone is a singleton in its sample. The chain uses TRBV2 and TRBJ2-1; the match to TRBD1 covers 7 bases. This CDR3 is built from 12 residues. Germline CDR1 SNHLY, CDR2 FYNNEI. J gave up 8 bases and V 5 bases, and 3 bases lay outside the gene matches. The CDR3 is CASSQGVDEQFF. The CDR3 bases are TGTGCCAGCAGTCAGGGGGTCGATGAGCAGTTCTTC.

The chain employs TRBV7-3 and TRBJ2-5; TRBD1 matches 7 bases. CDR3 length: 13 residues. CDR1 and CDR2 from the germline V gene are SGHTA and FQGTGA. V trimming: 5 bases; J trimming: 4 bases; junction bases outside the gene matches: 4. The CDR3 DNA reads as TGTGCCAGCAGCACGGGACAGTTAGAGACCCAGTACTTC. It yields the protein CASSTGQLETQYF.

This clone was found once. The rearrangement joins TRBV19 to TRBJ2-4, with D tentatively TRBD2 (6 bases). V gave up 4 bases and J gave up 6 bases, with 13 bases separating them. This CDR3 is built from 14 residues. The germline V gene encodes CDR1 LNHDA and CDR2 SQIVND (reference sequence). The CDR3 here is CASSTGTSLNIQYF. The CDR3 DNA follows: TGTGCCAGTAGTACTGGGACTTCCCTAAACATTCAGTACTTC. The full variable domain, its missing parts supplied by reference TRBV19 and TRBJ2-4, is DGGITQSPKYLFRKEGQNVTLSCEQNLNHDAMYWYRQDPGQGLRLIYYSQIVNDFQKGDIAEGYSVSREKKESFPLTVTSAQKNPTAFYLCASSTGTSLNIQYFGAGTRLSVL.